One and the same sample provided the 4 T cell receptor beta chains below, sequenced in a study of control samples from healthy donors and cancer patients. Only in-frame clones appear in the TCRdb table, and some are missing; sequencing was by immunoSEQ multiplex PCR. The data contain about 130,000 clones, approximately 92% of them singletons. The specimen sequenced was PBMCs. Receptors were obtained from a man at least 80 years old with head and neck cancer.

The count of this clone is one. The V gene is TRBV2, the J gene TRBJ2-7; 7 bases are a match to TRBD1. J lost 11 bases, V lost 4 bases, and 8 bases had no gene match. Germline V gene sequence: CDR1 SNHLY, CDR2 FYNNEI. The CDR3 consists of 12 residues. CDR3 coding DNA: TGTGCCAGCAGTGGTTTACAGGGGCGGGAGTACTTC. Protein product: CASSGLQGREYF.

V and J are TRBV6-1 and TRBJ2-7, with TRBD2 matching 10 bases. This CDR3 is 15 amino acids long. Germline CDR1 MNHNS, CDR2 SASEGT. The ends lost 2 bases at V and 5 bases at J; junction bases unmatched: 6. The DNA of the CDR3 is TGTGCCAGCAGTGAATCGTGGACTAGCGGCCACGAGCAGTACTTC. It is translated as CASSESWTSGHEQYF.

The V gene is TRBV10-3, the J gene TRBJ2-7, with a weak D call TRBD2 (6 bases). Per germline, CDR1 ENHRY and CDR2 SYGVKD. This CDR3 spans 16 amino acids. Deletions cut 4 bases from V and 4 bases from J, with 20 bases between. CDR3 sequence reads: CAISGSTEGPIYEQYF. In nucleotides, the CDR3 is TGTGCCATCAGTGGGTCTACGGAGGGGCCAATATACGAGCAGTACTTC.

This chain links TRBV18 with TRBJ2-5; D is perhaps TRBD1 (6 bases). V was trimmed by 2 bases and J by 2 bases, leaving 12 bases between them. The CDR3 contains 15 residues. Per the germline V gene, CDR1 is KGHSH and CDR2 is LQKENI. CDR3 in amino acids: CASSPSGTSQETQYF. CDR3 DNA sequence: TGTGCCAGCTCACCATCAGGGACAAGTCAAGAGACCCAGTACTTC.